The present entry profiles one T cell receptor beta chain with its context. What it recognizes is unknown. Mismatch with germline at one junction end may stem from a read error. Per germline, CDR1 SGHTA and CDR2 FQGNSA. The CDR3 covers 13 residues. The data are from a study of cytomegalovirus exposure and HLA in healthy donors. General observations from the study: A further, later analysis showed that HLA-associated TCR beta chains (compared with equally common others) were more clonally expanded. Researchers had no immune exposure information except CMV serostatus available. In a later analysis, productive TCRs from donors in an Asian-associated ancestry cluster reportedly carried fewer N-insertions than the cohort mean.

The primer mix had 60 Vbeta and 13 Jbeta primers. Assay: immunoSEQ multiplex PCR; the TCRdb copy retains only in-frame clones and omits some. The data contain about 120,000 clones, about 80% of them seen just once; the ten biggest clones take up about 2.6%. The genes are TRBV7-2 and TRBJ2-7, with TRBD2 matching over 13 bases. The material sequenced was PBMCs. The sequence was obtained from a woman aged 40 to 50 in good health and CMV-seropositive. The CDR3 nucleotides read TGTGCCAGCAGCCAAGGGACTAGCGGGGCAAAGGAATTC. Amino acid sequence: CASSQGTSGAKEF. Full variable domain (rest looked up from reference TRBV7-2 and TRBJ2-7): GAGVSQSPSNKVTEKGKDVELRCDPISGHTALYWYRQSLGQGLEFLIYFQGNSAPDKSGLPSDRFSAERTGGSVSTLTIQRTQQEDSAVYLCASSQGTSGAKEFGPGTRLTVT.